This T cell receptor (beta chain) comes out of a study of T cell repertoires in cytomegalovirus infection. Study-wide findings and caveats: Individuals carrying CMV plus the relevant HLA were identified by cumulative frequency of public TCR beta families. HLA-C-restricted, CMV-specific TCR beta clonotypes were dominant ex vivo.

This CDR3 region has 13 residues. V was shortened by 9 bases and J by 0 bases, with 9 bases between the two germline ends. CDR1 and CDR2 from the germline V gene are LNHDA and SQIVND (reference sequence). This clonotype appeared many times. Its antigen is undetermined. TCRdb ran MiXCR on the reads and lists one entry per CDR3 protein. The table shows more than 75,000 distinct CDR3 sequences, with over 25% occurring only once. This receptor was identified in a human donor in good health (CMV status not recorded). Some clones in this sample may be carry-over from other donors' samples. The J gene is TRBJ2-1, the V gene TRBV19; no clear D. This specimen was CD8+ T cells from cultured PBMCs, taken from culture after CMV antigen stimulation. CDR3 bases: TGTGCCAGCAGTCTAAGCTCCTACAATGAGCAGTTCTTC. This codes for CASSLSSYNEQFF.